This T cell receptor (beta chain) was recovered during a study of shared clonotypes between healthy human individuals. As to this clone: Its antigen is still unknown.

Each sorted subset replicate got 200 ng genomic DNA, tens of thousands of genomes. How the authors handled the data: Junction-only immunoSEQ data arrived without quality scores, meaning filtering differed. Repertoires were generated with immunoSEQ multiplex PCR, while TCRdb's copy carries only in-frame clones and drops some. V and J calls plus clone size are reproduced from that table; the DNA served to infer D and trimming. The data show a few million clones, 85% to 95% seen once. Trimming cost V 5 bases and J 7 bases, with 17 bases left between them. The CDR3 is made up of 14 amino acids. From germline, CDR1 is SGHTA and CDR2 FQGNSA. Broader study findings: Expectations were that clonotype sharing among donors would be affected by sequencing depth.

This chain joins TRBV7-2 and TRBJ1-2; no definite D call. The clonotype originates from a man between 18 and 35 years old in good health. The material sequenced was naive CD4+ T cells sorted from blood. The subset denotes: CD45RA+ positively selected. CDR3: CASSRYMDFSGYTF. The DNA for the CDR3 is TGTGCCAGCAGCCGATACATGGACTTCTCTGGCTACACCTTC.